This TCR beta chain is from a study of graft-versus-host responses after intestinal transplantation. Using immunoSEQ multiplex PCR, the repertoire was profiled, and TCRdb retains in-frame clones only, with some absent. The sample yields about 99,000 clones, roughly 90% seen once. This CDR3 has 15 residues. V was pared by 0 bases and J by 2 bases, with 10 bases between. The germline CDR1 and CDR2 sequences are LGHNA and YNFKEQ. For this clone: Its antigen is not known.

This TCR came from a human donor who received an intestinal transplant. The chain uses TRBV4-2 and TRBJ2-5; D uncertain. The material was unstimulated CD4+ T cells sorted from spleen or lymph node cells, obtained before intestinal transplant. CDR3 DNA sequence: TGTGCCAGCAGCCAAGAACTACAGAGGCAAGAGACCCAGTACTTC. Its translation: CASSQELQRQETQYF.